These T cell receptor beta chains were read from a single sample in a study of CD8+CD57+ T cells in acquired aplastic anemia. TCRdb reprocessed the reads with MiXCR, giving one entry per CDR3 protein. The data contain 89,000 or so distinct CDR3 sequences, roughly two thirds of them singletons. Source material: sorted CD4+, CD8+, or CD8+CD57+ T cells (not recorded which) from PBMCs. Every receptor here comes from a human donor with aplastic anemia. The CDR3 runs from the conserved cysteine through the conserved F or W. A D gene is named only where the DNA matches it firmly. For some rows the clone size is stated as once, few or many, or as a class when expanded; others skip it.

CDR3: CAINGEQEITQPQHF; DNA: TGTGCCATCAATGGCGAACAGGAGATAACCCAGCCCCAGCATTTT; size: once; D: -; V: TRBV10-3; J: TRBJ1-5
CDR3: CASRSTVLIRTDTQYF; DNA: TGTGCCAGCAGGTCAACAGTCCTCATCCGTACAGATACGCAGTATTTT; size: -; D: -; V: TRBV2; J: TRBJ2-3
CDR3: CATETSPSTDTQYF; DNA: TGCGCCACCGAGACTAGTCCTAGCACAGATACGCAGTATTTT; size: few; D: -; V: TRBV10-2; J: TRBJ2-3
CDR3: CASSVERAGPNEQFF; DNA: TGCGCCAGCAGTGTCGAGCGGGCGGGCCCCAATGAGCAGTTCTTC; size: -; D: -; V: TRBV10-2; J: TRBJ2-1
CDR3: CSVGTNSYEQYF; DNA: TGCAGCGTTGGGACAAACTCCTACGAGCAGTACTTC; size: -; D: -; V: TRBV29-1; J: TRBJ2-7
CDR3: CASSISFWNTEAFF; DNA: TGTGCCAGTAGTATTAGTTTTTGGAACACTGAAGCTTTCTTT; size: -; D: -; V: TRBV19; J: TRBJ1-1
CDR3: CASSADTQYF; DNA: TGTGCCAGCAGTGCAGATACGCAGTATTTT; size: -; D: -; V: TRBV2; J: TRBJ2-3
CDR3: CSVADRVWETQYF; DNA: TGCAGCGTTGCGGACAGGGTGTGGGAGACCCAGTACTTC; size: -; D: TRBD1; V: TRBV29-1; J: TRBJ2-5
CDR3: CASHTQGGNTEAFF; DNA: TGTGCCAGCCATACTCAGGGCGGAAACACTGAAGCTTTCTTT; size: once; D: -; V: TRBV2; J: TRBJ1-1
CDR3: CASREAGANVLTF; DNA: TGTGCCAGTAGGGAGGCTGGGGCCAACGTCCTGACTTTC; size: -; D: -; V: TRBV19; J: TRBJ2-6
CDR3: CAISERGTNYGYTF; DNA: TGTGCCATCAGTGAAAGGGGTACGAACTATGGCTACACCTTC; size: -; D: -; V: TRBV10-3; J: TRBJ1-2
CDR3: CSARTDQAINYGYTF; DNA: TGCAGTGCTAGGACAGATCAGGCGATTAACTATGGCTACACCTTC; size: few; D: -; V: TRBV20-1; J: TRBJ1-2
CDR3: CSARRPDLNGYTF; DNA: TGCAGTGCTAGAAGGCCGGATCTCAATGGCTACACCTTC; size: few; D: -; V: TRBV20-1; J: TRBJ1-2
CDR3: CASKTGQLVEQYF; DNA: TGTGCCAGCAAGACAGGGCAGTTGGTCGAGCAGTACTTC; size: once; D: TRBD1; V: TRBV2; J: TRBJ2-7
CDR3: CASSVGGGSYEQYF; DNA: TGCGCCAGCTCGGTGGGGGGTGGCTCCTACGAGCAGTACTTC; size: -; D: -; V: TRBV5-1; J: TRBJ2-7
CDR3: CASSVGGGGYQETQYF; DNA: TGTGCCAGCAGCGTAGGGGGAGGGGGGTACCAAGAGACCCAGTACTTC; size: -; D: -; V: TRBV7-2; J: TRBJ2-5
CDR3: CASSNPRGRSPLHF; DNA: TGTGCCAGCAGTAACCCGAGGGGGAGGTCACCCCTCCACTTT; size: -; D: -; V: TRBV2; J: TRBJ1-6
CDR3: CASSLYGADTQYF; DNA: TGTGCCAGCAGTCTTTATGGGGCAGATACGCAGTATTTT; size: -; D: -; V: TRBV12-3/TRBV12-4; J: TRBJ2-3
CDR3: CASSEDLGSTADTQYF; DNA: TGCGCCAGCAGTGAAGATCTGGGGAGCACCGCGGATACGCAGTATTTT; size: -; D: -; V: TRBV10-1; J: TRBJ2-3
CDR3: CSAREASTNYGYTF; DNA: TGCAGTGCTAGAGAGGCCTCCACTAACTATGGCTACACCTTC; size: -; D: -; V: TRBV20-1; J: TRBJ1-2
CDR3: CASTFGTGGNSPLHF; DNA: TGTGCCAGTACCTTCGGGACAGGCGGCAATTCACCCCTCCACTTT; size: -; D: TRBD1; V: TRBV19; J: TRBJ1-6
CDR3: CASSIDPRGNSPLHF; DNA: TGTGCCAGTAGTATAGACCCCAGGGGTAATTCACCCCTCCACTTT; size: -; D: -; V: TRBV19; J: TRBJ1-6
CDR3: CATSDTPRGAQETQYF; DNA: TGTGCCACCAGTGACACCCCCAGAGGAGCGCAAGAGACCCAGTACTTC; size: -; D: -; V: TRBV24-1; J: TRBJ2-5
CDR3: CASDTPGLAGYNEQFF; DNA: TGTGCCAGTGACACCCCGGGACTAGCGGGGTACAATGAGCAGTTCTTC; size: -; D: TRBD2; V: TRBV19; J: TRBJ2-1
CDR3: CSASQDRVNQPQHF; DNA: TGCAGTGCTAGCCAGGACAGGGTTAATCAGCCCCAGCATTTT; size: -; D: TRBD1; V: TRBV20-1; J: TRBJ1-5
CDR3: CASSAPNWDEQFF; DNA: TGTGCCAGCAGCGCGCCAAACTGGGATGAGCAGTTCTTC; size: -; D: -; V: TRBV9; J: TRBJ2-1
CDR3: CASRDPRGRNYEQYF; DNA: TGTGCCAGCAGGGACCCCAGGGGGCGAAACTACGAGCAGTACTTC; size: -; D: TRBD1; V: TRBV28; J: TRBJ2-7